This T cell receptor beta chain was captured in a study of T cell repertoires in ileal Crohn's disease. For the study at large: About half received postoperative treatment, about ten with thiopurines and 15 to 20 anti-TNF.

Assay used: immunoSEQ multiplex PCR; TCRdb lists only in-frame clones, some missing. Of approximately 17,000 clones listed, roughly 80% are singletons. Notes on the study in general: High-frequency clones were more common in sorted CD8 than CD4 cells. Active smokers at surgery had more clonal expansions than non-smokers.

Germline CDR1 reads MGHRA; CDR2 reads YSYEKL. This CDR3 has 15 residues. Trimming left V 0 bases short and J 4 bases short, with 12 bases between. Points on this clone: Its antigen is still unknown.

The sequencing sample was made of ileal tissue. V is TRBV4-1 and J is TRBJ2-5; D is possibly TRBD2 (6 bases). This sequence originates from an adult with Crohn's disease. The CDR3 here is CASSQERLGGETQYF. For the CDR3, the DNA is TGCGCCAGCAGCCAAGAACGGCTGGGGGGAGAGACCCAGTACTTC.